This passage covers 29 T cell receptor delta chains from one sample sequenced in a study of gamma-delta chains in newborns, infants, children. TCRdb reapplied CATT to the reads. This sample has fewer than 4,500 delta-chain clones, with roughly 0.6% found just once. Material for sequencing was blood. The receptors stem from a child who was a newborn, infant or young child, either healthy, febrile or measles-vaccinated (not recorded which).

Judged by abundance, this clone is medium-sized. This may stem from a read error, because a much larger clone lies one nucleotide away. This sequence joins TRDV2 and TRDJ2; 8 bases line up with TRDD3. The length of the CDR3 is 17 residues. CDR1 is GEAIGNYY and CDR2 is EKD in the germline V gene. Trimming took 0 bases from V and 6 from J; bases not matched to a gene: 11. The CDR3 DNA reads TGTGCCTGTGACACCGTGGCTGGGGGGATATTTTCAGCACAACTCTTCTTT. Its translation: CACDTVAGGIFSAQLFF.

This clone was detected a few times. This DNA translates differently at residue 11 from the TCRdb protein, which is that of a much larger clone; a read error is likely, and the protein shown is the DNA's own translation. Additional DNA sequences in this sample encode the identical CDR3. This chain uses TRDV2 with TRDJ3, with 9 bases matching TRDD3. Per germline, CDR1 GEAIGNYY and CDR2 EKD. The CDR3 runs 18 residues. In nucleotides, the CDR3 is TGTGCCTGTGACGTACTGGGGGAGAGCTCCAGGGACACCCGACAGATGTTTTTC. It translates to CACDVLGESSRDTRQMFF.

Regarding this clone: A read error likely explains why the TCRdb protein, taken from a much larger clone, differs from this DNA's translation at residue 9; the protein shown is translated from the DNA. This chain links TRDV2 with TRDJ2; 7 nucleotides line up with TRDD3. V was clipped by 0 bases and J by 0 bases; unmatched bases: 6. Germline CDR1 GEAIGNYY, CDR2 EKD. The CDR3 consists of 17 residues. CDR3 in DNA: TGTGCCTGTGACACCGTACTGGGGAATACTTTGACAGCACAACTCTTCTTT. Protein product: CACDTVLGNTLTAQLFF.

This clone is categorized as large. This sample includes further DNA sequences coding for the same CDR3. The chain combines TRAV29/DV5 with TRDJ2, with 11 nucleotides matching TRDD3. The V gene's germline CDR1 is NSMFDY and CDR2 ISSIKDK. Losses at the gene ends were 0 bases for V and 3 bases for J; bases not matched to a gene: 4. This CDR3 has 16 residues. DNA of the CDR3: TGTGCAGCAAGCGCTGGGGGATACAAGCTGACAGCACAACTCTTCTTT. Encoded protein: CAASAGGYKLTAQLFF.

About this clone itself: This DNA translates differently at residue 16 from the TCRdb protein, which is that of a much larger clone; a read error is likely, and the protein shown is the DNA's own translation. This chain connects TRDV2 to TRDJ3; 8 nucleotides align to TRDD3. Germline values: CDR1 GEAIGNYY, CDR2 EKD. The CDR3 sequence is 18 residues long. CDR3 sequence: CACDTGIPSSWDTRQVFF. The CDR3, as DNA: TGTGCCTGTGACACGGGGATACCTAGCTCCTGGGACACCCGACAGGTGTTTTTC.

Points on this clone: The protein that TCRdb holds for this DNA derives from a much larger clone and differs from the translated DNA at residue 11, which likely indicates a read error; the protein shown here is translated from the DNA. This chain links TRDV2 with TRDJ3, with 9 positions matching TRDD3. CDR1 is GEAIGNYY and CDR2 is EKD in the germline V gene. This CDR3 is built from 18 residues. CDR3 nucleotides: TGTGCCTGTGACGTACTGGGGGAGATAACCTGTGACACCCGACAGATGTTTTTC. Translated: CACDVLGEITCDTRQMFF.

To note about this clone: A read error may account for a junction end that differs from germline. The CDR3 sequence is CACDTVRDTQPGSWDTRQMFF. For the CDR3, the DNA is TGTGCCTGTGACACCGTACGGGATACGCAGCCAGGCTCCTGGGACACCCGGCAGATGTTTTTC. This chain uses TRDV2 with TRDJ3; 8 nucleotides line up with TRDD3. The CDR3 covers 21 residues. Germline-derived CDR1 and CDR2 are GEAIGNYY and EKD.

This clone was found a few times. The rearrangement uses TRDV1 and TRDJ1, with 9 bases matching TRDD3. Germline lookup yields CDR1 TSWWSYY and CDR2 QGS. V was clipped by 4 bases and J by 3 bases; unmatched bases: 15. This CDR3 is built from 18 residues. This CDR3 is CALGGVLTRGYGADKLIF. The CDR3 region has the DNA TGTGCTCTTGGGGGGGTTCTCACGAGGGGATACGGAGCCGATAAACTCATCTTT.

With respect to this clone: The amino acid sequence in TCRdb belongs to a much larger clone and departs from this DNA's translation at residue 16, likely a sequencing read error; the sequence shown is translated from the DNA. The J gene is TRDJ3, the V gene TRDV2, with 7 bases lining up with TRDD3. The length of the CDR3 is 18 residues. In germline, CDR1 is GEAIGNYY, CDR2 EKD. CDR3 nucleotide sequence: TGTGCCTGTGACACCGTACTGGGGAGCTCCTGGGACACCCGACAGGTGTTTTTC. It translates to CACDTVLGSSWDTRQVFF.

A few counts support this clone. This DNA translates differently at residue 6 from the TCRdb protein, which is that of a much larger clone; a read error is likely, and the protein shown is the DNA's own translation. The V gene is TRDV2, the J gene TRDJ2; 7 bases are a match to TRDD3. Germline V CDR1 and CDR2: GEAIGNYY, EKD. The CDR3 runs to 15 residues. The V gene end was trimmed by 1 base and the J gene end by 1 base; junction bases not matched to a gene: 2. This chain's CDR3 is CACDTWGYLTAQLFF. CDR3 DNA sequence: TGTGCCTGTGACACTTGGGGATATTTGACAGCACAACTCTTCTTT.

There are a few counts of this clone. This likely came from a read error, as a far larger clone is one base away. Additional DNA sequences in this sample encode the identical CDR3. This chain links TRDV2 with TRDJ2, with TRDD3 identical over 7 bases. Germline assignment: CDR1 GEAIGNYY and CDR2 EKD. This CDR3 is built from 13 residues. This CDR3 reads CACDTGDPAQLFF. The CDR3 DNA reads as TGTGCCTGTGACACGGGGGATCCAGCGCAACTCTTCTTT.

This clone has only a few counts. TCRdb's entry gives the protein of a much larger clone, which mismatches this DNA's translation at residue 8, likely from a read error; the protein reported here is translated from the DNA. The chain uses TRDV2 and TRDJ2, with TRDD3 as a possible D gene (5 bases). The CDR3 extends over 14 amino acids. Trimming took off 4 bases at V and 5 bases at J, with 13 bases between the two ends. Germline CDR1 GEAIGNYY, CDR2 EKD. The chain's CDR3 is CACDSLGNTAQLFF. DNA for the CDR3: TGTGCCTGTGATTCATTGGGGAATACAGCACAACTCTTCTTT.

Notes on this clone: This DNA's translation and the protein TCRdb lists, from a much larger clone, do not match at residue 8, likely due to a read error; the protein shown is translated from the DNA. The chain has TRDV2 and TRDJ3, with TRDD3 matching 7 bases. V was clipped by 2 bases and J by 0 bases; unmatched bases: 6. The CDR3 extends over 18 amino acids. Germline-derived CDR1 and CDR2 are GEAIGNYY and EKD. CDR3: CACDNTGEYSWDTRQMFF. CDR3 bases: TGTGCCTGTGACAATACTGGGGAATACTCCTGGGACACCCGACAGATGTTTTTC.

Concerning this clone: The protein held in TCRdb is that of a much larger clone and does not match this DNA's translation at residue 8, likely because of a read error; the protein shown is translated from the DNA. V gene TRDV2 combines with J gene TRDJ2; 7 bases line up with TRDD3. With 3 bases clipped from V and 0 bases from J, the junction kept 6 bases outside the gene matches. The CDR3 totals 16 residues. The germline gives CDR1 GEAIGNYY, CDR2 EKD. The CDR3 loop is CACDVLGQALTAQLFF. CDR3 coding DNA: TGTGCCTGTGACGTACTGGGGCAAGCTTTGACAGCACAACTCTTCTTT.

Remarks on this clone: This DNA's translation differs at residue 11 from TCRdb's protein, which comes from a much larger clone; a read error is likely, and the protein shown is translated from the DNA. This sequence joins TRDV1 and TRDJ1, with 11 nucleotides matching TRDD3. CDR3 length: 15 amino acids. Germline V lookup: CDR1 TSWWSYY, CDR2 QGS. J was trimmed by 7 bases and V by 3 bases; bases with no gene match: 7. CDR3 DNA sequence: TGTGCTCTTGGGGACTGGGGGATACTGGGCGGTAAACTCATCTTT. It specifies CALGDWGILGGKLIF.

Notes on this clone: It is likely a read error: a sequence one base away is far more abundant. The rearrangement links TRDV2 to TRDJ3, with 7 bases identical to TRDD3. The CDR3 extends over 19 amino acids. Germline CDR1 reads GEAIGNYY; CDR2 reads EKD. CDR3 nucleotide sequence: TGTGCCTGTGACACGGTCTGGGGGTCGAGCTCCTGGGGCACCCGACAGATGTTTTTC. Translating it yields CACDTVWGSSSWGTRQMFF.

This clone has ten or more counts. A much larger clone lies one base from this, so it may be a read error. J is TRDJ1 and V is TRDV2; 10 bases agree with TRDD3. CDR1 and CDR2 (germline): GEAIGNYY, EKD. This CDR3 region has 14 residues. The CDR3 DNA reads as TGTGCCTGTGTCACCTGGGGGATAACCGATAAACTCATCTTT. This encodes CACVTWGITDKLIF.

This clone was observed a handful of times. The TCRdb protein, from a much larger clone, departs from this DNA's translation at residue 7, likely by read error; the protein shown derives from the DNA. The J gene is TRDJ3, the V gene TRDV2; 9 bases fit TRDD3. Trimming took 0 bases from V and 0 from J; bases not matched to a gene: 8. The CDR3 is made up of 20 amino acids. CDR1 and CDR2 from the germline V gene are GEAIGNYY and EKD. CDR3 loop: CACDTGRGIHFSWDTRQMFF. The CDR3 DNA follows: TGTGCCTGTGACACCGGCCGGGGGATACACTTCTCCTGGGACACCCGACAGATGTTTTTC.

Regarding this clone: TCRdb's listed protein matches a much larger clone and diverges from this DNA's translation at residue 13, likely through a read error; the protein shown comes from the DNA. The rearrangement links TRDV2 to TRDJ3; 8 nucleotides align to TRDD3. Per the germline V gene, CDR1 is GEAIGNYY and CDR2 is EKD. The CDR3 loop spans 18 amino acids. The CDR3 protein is CACDTGIPSSWDARQMFF. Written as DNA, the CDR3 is TGTGCCTGTGACACGGGGATACCTAGCTCCTGGGACGCCCGACAGATGTTTTTC.

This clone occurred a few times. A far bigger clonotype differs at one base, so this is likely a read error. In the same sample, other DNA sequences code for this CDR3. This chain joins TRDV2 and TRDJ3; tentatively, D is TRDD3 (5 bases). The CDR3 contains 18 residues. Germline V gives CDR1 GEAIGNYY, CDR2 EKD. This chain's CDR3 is CACDTGRASSWDTRQMFF. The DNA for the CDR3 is TGTGCCTGTGACACCGGACGGGCTAGCTCCTGGGACACCCGACAGATGTTCTTC.

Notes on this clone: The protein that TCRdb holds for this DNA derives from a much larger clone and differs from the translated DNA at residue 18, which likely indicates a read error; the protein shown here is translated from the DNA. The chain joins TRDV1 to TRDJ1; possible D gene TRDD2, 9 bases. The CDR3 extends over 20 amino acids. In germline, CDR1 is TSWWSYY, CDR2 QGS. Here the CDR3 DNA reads TGTGCTCTTGGGGTAACCTTCCTACATCACTGGGGGGCCTACACCGATAAACCCATCTTT. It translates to CALGVTFLHHWGAYTDKPIF.

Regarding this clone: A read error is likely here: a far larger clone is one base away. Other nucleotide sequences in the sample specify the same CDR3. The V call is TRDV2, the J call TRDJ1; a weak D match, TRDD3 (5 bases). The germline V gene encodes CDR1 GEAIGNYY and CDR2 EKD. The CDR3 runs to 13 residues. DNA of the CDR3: TGTGCTTGTGACACCTGGGACACCGATAAACTCATCTTT. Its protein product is CACDTWDTDKLIF.

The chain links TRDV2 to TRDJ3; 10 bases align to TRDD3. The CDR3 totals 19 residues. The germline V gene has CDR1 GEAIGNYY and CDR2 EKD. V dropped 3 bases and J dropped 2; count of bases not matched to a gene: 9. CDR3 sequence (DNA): TGTGCCTGTGACCCGGTGGGGGATACATTCCCCTGGGACACCCGACAGATGTTTTTC. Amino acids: CACDPVGDTFPWDTRQMFF.

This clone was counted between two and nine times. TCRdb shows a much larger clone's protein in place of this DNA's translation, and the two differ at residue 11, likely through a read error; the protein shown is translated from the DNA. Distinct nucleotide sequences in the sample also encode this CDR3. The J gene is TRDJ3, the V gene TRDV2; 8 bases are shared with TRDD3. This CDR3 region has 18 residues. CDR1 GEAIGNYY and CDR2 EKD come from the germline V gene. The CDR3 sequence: CACDTGGFSSRDTRQMFF. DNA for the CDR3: TGTGCCTGTGACACTGGGGGATTTAGCTCCCGGGACACCCGACAGATGTTTTTC.

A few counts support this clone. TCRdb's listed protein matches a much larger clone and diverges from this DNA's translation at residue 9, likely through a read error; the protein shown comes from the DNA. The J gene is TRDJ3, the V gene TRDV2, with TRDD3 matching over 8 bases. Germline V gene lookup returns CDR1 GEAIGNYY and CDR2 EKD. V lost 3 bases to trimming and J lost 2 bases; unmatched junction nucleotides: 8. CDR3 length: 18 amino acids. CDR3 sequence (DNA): TGTGCCTGTGACCCCCCACTGGGGGGTACCTGGGACACCCGACAGATGTTTTTC. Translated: CACDPPLGGTWDTRQMFF.

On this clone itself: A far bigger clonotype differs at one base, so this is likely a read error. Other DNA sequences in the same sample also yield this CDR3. The chain's CDR3 is CACGTYWGSSWDTRQMFF. In DNA form, the CDR3 reads TGTGCCTGTGGCACCTACTGGGGGAGCTCCTGGGACACCCGACAGATGTTTTTC. The V gene is TRDV2, the J gene TRDJ3; 9 bases align to TRDD3. Germline CDR1 reads GEAIGNYY; CDR2 reads EKD. CDR3 length: 18 residues.

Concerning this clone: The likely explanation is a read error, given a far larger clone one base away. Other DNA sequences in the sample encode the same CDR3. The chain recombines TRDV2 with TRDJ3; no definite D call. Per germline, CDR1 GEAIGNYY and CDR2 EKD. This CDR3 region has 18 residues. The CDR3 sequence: CACDKMAYVSWDTRQMFF. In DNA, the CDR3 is TGCGCCTGTGACAAGATGGCTTATGTCTCCTGGGACACCCGACAGATGTTTTTC.

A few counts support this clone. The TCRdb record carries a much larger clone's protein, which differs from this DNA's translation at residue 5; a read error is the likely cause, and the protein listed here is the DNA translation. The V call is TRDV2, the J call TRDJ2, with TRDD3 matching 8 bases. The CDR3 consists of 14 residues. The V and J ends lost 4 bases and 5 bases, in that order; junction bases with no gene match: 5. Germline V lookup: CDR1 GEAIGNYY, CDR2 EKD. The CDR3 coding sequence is TGTGCCTGTGATCCATTGGGGGATACAGCACAACTCTTCTTT. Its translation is CACDPLGDTAQLFF.

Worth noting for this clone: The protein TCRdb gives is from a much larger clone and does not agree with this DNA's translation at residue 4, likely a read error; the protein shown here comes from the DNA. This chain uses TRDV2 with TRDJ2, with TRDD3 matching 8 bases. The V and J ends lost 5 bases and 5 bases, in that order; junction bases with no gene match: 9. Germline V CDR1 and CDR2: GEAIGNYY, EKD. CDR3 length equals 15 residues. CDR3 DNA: TGTGCCTGTGGCACGCTGGTGGGGGATACAGCACAACTCTTCTTT. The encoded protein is CACGTLVGDTAQLFF.